This T cell receptor (beta chain) was retrieved from a study of technical replicates of blood from a few donors. The CDR3 totals 20 residues. With 3 bases clipped from V and 3 bases from J, the junction kept 21 bases outside the gene matches. The germline V gene has CDR1 MDHEN and CDR2 SYDVKM. The method was immunoSEQ multiplex PCR; TCRdb's version includes in-frame clones alone and lacks a portion of them. The sample carries roughly 92,000 clones, 90% to 95% recorded once. This sequence was found in a human donor in good health. The genes are TRBV28 and TRBJ2-7; 9 nucleotides match TRBD1. Material: T cells isolated from PBMCs. DNA for the CDR3: TGTGCCAGCAGTTTCTGGGGACAGGGAAAGGGGGTTGGAGCTATCTACGAGCAGTACTTC. Translation: CASSFWGQGKGVGAIYEQYF.